This T cell receptor (beta chain) was sequenced in a study of beta chain features in type 1 diabetes. This clone was detected a few times. Sampling consisted of one heparinised blood draw per donor, averaging around 100 mL. Reverse transcription of all isolated RNA meant that expressed TCRB transcripts were sequenced. Some clones are missing from TCRdb's copy, which holds only in-frame ones; the method was immunoSEQ multiplex PCR. The table records hundreds of thousands of clones, 30% of them present only once. This clonotype was obtained from a man aged 18 to 30 in good health. The sample comprised naive CD4+ T cells from blood.

CDR3 DNA sequence: TGTGCCAGCAGCTTACAACCACAGGGTGTTGCCAAAAACATTCAGTACTTC. Translated, it gives CASSLQPQGVAKNIQYF. The rearrangement links TRBV7-2 to TRBJ2-4; D is perhaps TRBD1 (6 bases). Trimming took 2 bases from V and 1 from J, leaving 15 bases between them. Germline V gene sequence: CDR1 SGHTA, CDR2 FQGNSA. This CDR3 has 17 residues.